These T cell receptor beta chains were read from a single sample in a study of blood T cell repertoires in COVID-19. Produced via immunoSEQ multiplex PCR; TCRdb's table is partial and in-frame only. Of more than 85,000 clones listed, about 88% are singletons. Sequencing input: peripheral blood. Receptor source: a man aged 45 to 65 with active or convalescent COVID-19. The conserved cysteine and the conserved F or W are not part of the CDR3 here.

v_call	j_call	cdr3_aa
TRBV29-1	TRBJ2-1	SVPGQVSYNEQF
TRBV2	TRBJ2-7	ASNGQGVYEQY
TRBV28	TRBJ2-5	AGSSDRGRETQY
TRBV5-1	TRBJ2-5	ASSLEPGGTETQY
TRBV7-9	TRBJ1-5	ASSPIQGNYQPQH
TRBV6-1	TRBJ1-2	ASSEEAGGSGYT
TRBV14	TRBJ1-2	ASSQDRGYGYT
TRBV28	TRBJ1-2	ASRTPGDTGGYT
TRBV12-3/TRBV12-4	TRBJ2-3	ASSRPAADTQY
TRBV5-4	TRBJ2-5	ASSLWGGEETQY
TRBV19	TRBJ1-2	ASSTGTGVGYGYT
TRBV18	TRBJ2-1	ASSLPGLAGDEQF
TRBV9	TRBJ2-1	ASSVASGGASEQF
TRBV5-1	TRBJ2-5	ASSLGREETQY
TRBV28	TRBJ1-4	ASSFLEKLF
TRBV28	TRBJ1-4	ASSFNVATNEKLF
TRBV28	TRBJ1-1	ASSDRNTEAF
TRBV7-9	TRBJ2-7	ASSSLGSVFDEQY
TRBV10-1	TRBJ1-4	ASSPGKAGNEKLF
TRBV5-1	TRBJ2-3	ASSARQGAPDTQY
TRBV5-1	TRBJ2-5	ASSLDGSRETQY
TRBV4-1	TRBJ1-6	ASSQDQRTGTLH
TRBV6-5	TRBJ1-6	ASTTGSQDSPLH
TRBV14	TRBJ1-4	ASSPTGGSGKLF
TRBV4-3	TRBJ2-3	ASSQVAGGLLDTQY
TRBV6-2/TRBV6-3	TRBJ1-1	ASSSGGAGNTEAF
TRBV18	TRBJ1-4	ASSPGPTNEKLF
TRBV6-6	TRBJ1-5	ASSHRQGAGNQPQH
TRBV3-1/TRBV3-2	TRBJ2-5	ASSQDSGVKETQY
TRBV24-1	TRBJ2-7	ATSDSQGAREQY
TRBV5-1	TRBJ1-1	ASSWSGGGDTEAF
TRBV27	TRBJ1-2	ASSLQGAQGYGYT
TRBV19	TRBJ2-5	ASSKRTGGETQY
TRBV15	TRBJ1-5	ATSTFRGNQPQH
TRBV4-1	TRBJ2-1	ASSQSLSVSYNEQF
TRBV7-8	TRBJ1-1	ASSLGSGGNTEAF
TRBV5-1	TRBJ2-5	ASSSSGRIQETQY